Listed below are T cell receptor beta chains from one sample, sequenced in a study of blood T cells in healthy people across ages. MiXCR was run by TCRdb on the 5' RACE reads, yielding one entry per CDR3 protein. The sample shows 650,000 to 800,000 distinct CDR3 sequences, about 42% of them seen only once. Sequencing was performed on blood. All receptors derive from a man in his sixties in good health. Both conserved end residues are part of each CDR3. Fields, in order: J gene, clone size, V gene, D gene, CDR3 protein, CDR3 DNA. A D gene is named only where the DNA matches it firmly. Some rows have no size entry. The others give once, few or many, or a class for an expanded clone.

TRBJ2-2 - TRBV7-2 TRBD1 CASSLQQGGTGGLFF TGTGCCAGCAGCTTACAACAGGGGGGAACCGGGGGGCTGTTTTTT
TRBJ1-2 few TRBV20-1 TRBD1 CSARGGQGAYGYTF TGCAGTGCTAGAGGGGGACAGGGAGCCTATGGCTACACCTTC
TRBJ2-1 few TRBV20-1 - CSAQWGNSYNEQFF TGCAGTGCCCAGTGGGGCAACTCCTACAATGAGCAGTTCTTC
TRBJ1-4 - TRBV20-1 - CSARGPKPGEKLFF TGCAGTGCTAGGGGGCCGAAACCGGGCGAAAAACTGTTTTTT
TRBJ2-3 - TRBV7-3 TRBD2 CASRAGLAGGSDPQYF TGTGCCAGCAGGGCCGGACTAGCGGGGGGAAGCGACCCGCAGTATTTT
TRBJ2-3 - TRBV7-2 - CASSLRSRADTQYF TGTGCCAGCAGCTTACGGTCGAGAGCAGATACGCAGTATTTT
TRBJ1-1 - TRBV20-1 - CSASPSAGLTEAFF TGCAGTGCTAGTCCCTCGGCGGGGCTGACTGAAGCTTTCTTT
TRBJ2-7 - TRBV6-1 TRBD1 CASRGFPGQEFYEQYF TGTGCCAGCAGGGGATTTCCGGGACAGGAATTCTACGAGCAGTACTTC
TRBJ2-3 - TRBV7-2 - CASSLGGQSTDTQYF TGTGCCAGCAGCTTGGGGGGTCAGAGCACAGATACGCAGTATTTT
TRBJ2-3 - TRBV20-1 TRBD2 CSAREGSGGLLNTDTQYF TGCAGTGCTAGAGAAGGGAGCGGGGGGCTCCTTAACACAGATACGCAGTATTTT
TRBJ2-7 - TRBV3-1 TRBD2 CASSRVFTSVSYEQYF TGTGCCAGCAGCCGAGTCTTCACTAGCGTCTCCTACGAGCAGTACTTC
TRBJ1-6 - TRBV20-1 - CSARLSVSSYNSPLHF TGCAGTGCTCGGCTCTCTGTAAGCTCCTATAATTCACCCCTCCACTTT
TRBJ1-6 - TRBV24-1 TRBD1 CATSDWPLGQGLSSYNSPLHF TGTGCCACCAGTGATTGGCCTCTCGGACAGGGGCTTAGCTCCTATAATTCACCCCTCCACTTT